What follows are 17 T cell receptor beta chains derived from one specimen sequenced in a study of T cell responses to AZD1222 COVID-19 vaccine. Produced via immunoSEQ multiplex PCR; TCRdb's table is partial and in-frame only. The repertoire consists of roughly 100,000 clones, with 93% occurring once and the leading ten covering more than 4%. The input for sequencing was peripheral blood, taken on day 0 of AZD1222 vaccination. The receptors here all came from an adult in good health.

The rearrangement links TRBV5-1 to TRBJ2-5; D may correspond to TRBD1 or TRBD2 (5 bases each). Germline-derived CDR1 and CDR2 are SGHRS and YFSETQ. This CDR3 comprises 12 residues. The V end was cut by 5 bases, the J end by 5 bases, with 10 bases between. CDR3 in DNA: TGCGCCAGCAGGAGGGGCATGGAGACCCAGTACTTC. As protein: CASRRGMETQYF. The entire variable domain, with the rest obtained from reference TRBV5-1 and TRBJ2-5, is as follows: KAGVTQTPRYLIKTRGQQVTLSCSPISGHRSVSWYQQTPGQGLQFLFEYFSETQRNKGNFPGRFSGRQFSNSRSEMNVSTLELGDSALYLCASRRGMETQYFGPGTRLLVL.

The rearrangement uses TRBV3-1 (or the pseudogene TRBV3-2) and TRBJ1-1; D uncertain. CDR3 length: 16 amino acids. CDR1 is LGHDT, CDR2 YNNKEL, per germline (reference sequence). With 0 bases removed from V and 0 bases from J, the gap between germline ends came to 11 bases. The CDR3 sequence: CASSQDKGYVNTEAFF. CDR3 coding DNA: TGTGCCAGCAGCCAAGATAAGGGTTACGTGAACACTGAAGCTTTCTTT.

The CDR3 DNA follows: TGCGCCAGTGAGGGGACAGTGGGAGACCCTAAGAGCGGGAAACCTAACACAGATACGCAGTATTTT. Translation: CASEGTVGDPKSGKPNTDTQYF. V usage is TRBV10-2 and J usage is TRBJ2-3, with D perhaps assigned TRBD1 or TRBD2 (7 bases each). The length of the CDR3 is 22 residues. V was shortened by 9 bases and J by 2 bases, with 39 bases between the two germline ends. Germline V CDR1 and CDR2: WSHSY, SAAADI.

This clone was recorded once. This sequence joins TRBV6-5 and TRBJ1-1; D unresolved. Germline V gives CDR1 MNHEY, CDR2 SVGAGI. The V end was cut by 6 bases, the J end by 6 bases, with 11 bases between. The CDR3 covers 12 residues. CDR3 coding DNA: TGTGCCAGCAGCGACCCCCCCGCTGAAGCTTTCTTT. It is translated as CASSDPPAEAFF.

The V gene is TRBV7-2, the J gene TRBJ2-1; no reliable D call. The germline V and J ends were trimmed by 1 base and 7 bases, with 8 bases remaining between them. CDR3 length: 13 amino acids. Germline values: CDR1 SGHTA, CDR2 FQGNSA. CDR3 DNA: TGTGCCAGCAGCTTAGGGCTCGCAAATGAGCAGTTCTTC. Translation gives CASSLGLANEQFF.

This chain uses TRBV19 with TRBJ2-1, with D possibly matching TRBD2 (6 bases). This CDR3 contains 15 residues. V was clipped by 4 bases and J by 7 bases, with 17 bases between them. From germline, CDR1 is LNHDA and CDR2 SQIVND (reference sequence). The CDR3 sequence is CASSRLDTVRNEQFF. The CDR3, as DNA: TGTGCCAGTAGTAGACTAGACACGGTTAGGAATGAGCAGTTCTTC.

The chain is built from TRBV20-1 and TRBJ2-5; perhaps TRBD2 as D (6 bases). V lost 3 bases and J lost 2, with 13 bases in between. The CDR3 consists of 14 residues. CDR1 is DFQATT, CDR2 SNEGSKA, per germline (reference sequence). CDR3 in amino acids: CSASWAGRQETQYF. In DNA, the CDR3 is TGCAGTGCTAGTTGGGCAGGGAGGCAAGAGACCCAGTACTTC.

The chain is built from TRBV7-8 and TRBJ1-5, with 8 bases matching TRBD1. The CDR3 spans 17 residues. V dropped 1 base and J dropped 7; count of bases not matched to a gene: 12. The germline V gene encodes CDR1 SGHVS and CDR2 FQNEAQ. The CDR3 reads CASSLDWTGRLWQPQHF. DNA of the CDR3: TGTGCCAGCAGCTTAGATTGGACAGGGAGGCTTTGGCAGCCCCAGCATTTT.

This clone was seen just once. The J gene is TRBJ2-7, the V gene TRBV19; no clear D gene. The V and J ends lost 4 bases and 3 bases respectively, with 4 bases between them. The CDR3 length is 11 residues. Germline CDR1 LNHDA, CDR2 SQIVND (reference sequence). The CDR3 spells CASSKVYEQYF. CDR3 nucleotides: TGTGCCAGTAGTAAAGTCTACGAGCAGTACTTC.

This clone was seen once. The chain couples TRBV7-2 to TRBJ1-2; 9 bases are shared with TRBD1. Looked up from germline, CDR1 is SGHTA and CDR2 is FQGNSA. CDR3 size: 14 residues. Trimming cost V 3 bases and J 8 bases; bases outside gene matches: 7. CDR3 amino acids: CASSFGQGSRGYTF. CDR3 sequence (DNA): TGTGCCAGCAGCTTTGGACAGGGGTCTCGAGGCTACACCTTC.

The CDR3 here is CASSLRQGLFYNEQFF. The CDR3 DNA reads as TGTGCCAGCAGCCTCCGACAGGGGCTCTTCTACAATGAGCAGTTCTTC. This chain connects TRBV14 to TRBJ2-1; the match to TRBD1 covers 8 bases. V lost 4 bases and J lost 3; bases outside the gene matches: 8. This CDR3 region has 16 residues. Germline V gene sequence: CDR1 SGHDN, CDR2 FVKESK.

The genes are TRBV11-2 and TRBJ2-1; a weak D match, TRBD1 (6 bases). Germline CDR1 SGHAT, CDR2 FQNNGV. Trimming stripped 5 bases from V and 0 bases from J, with 11 bases between. The CDR3 extends over 15 amino acids. The CDR3 reads CASSIRGSSYNEQFF. CDR3 nucleotides: TGTGCCAGCAGCATCAGGGGCAGCTCCTACAATGAGCAGTTCTTC.

The table lists this clone with a few counts. The rearrangement links TRBV6-5 to TRBJ1-2, with D possibly matching TRBD1 (5 bases). Germline CDR1 reads MNHEY; CDR2 reads SVGAGI. This CDR3 has 16 residues. Trimming cost V 4 bases and J 4 bases, with 19 bases left between them. CDR3 loop: CASSSLQNPGSYGYTF. As DNA, the CDR3 is TGTGCCAGCAGTTCCCTCCAAAACCCAGGGAGCTATGGCTACACCTTC.

V and J are TRBV6-1 and TRBJ1-2, with TRBD1 as a possible D gene (6 bases). Trimming cost V 2 bases and J 8 bases, with 12 bases left between them. The CDR3 covers 13 residues. In germline, CDR1 is MNHNS, CDR2 SASEGT. Written as DNA, the CDR3 is TGTGCCAGCAGTGAACCGGGACAAAACGGCTACACCTTC. This gives the protein CASSEPGQNGYTF.

V is TRBV2 and J is TRBJ1-5; the D is unclear. The CDR3 is made up of 14 amino acids. The ends were cut back, 7 bases at V and 0 bases at J, with 10 bases in the middle. Germline V CDR1 and CDR2: SNHLY, FYNNEI. Written as DNA, the CDR3 is TGTGCCAGCAAGTCCGCTTTTAGCAATCAGCCCCAGCATTTT. Its protein is CASKSAFSNQPQHF.

The V gene is TRBV28, the J gene TRBJ2-3; D is possibly TRBD1 or TRBD2 (6 bases each). Germline V gene lookup returns CDR1 MDHEN and CDR2 SYDVKM. Between the trimmed V and J ends, which lost 6 bases and 0 bases, there was a span of 13 bases. This CDR3 region has 15 residues. As DNA, the CDR3 is TGTGCCAGCAGCCACGGGGGCTGGAGCACAGATACGCAGTATTTT. It translates to CASSHGGWSTDTQYF.

This clone was picked up one time. V usage is TRBV5-6 and J usage is TRBJ2-5; 7 bases line up with TRBD1. Germline V gene sequence: CDR1 SGHDT, CDR2 YYEEEE. This CDR3 has 15 amino acids. The ends lost 4 bases at V and 1 base at J; junction bases unmatched: 7. The CDR3 DNA follows: TGTGCCAGCAGCGAGCCACAGGGGACCCAAGAGACCCAGTACTTC. Its translation is CASSEPQGTQETQYF.